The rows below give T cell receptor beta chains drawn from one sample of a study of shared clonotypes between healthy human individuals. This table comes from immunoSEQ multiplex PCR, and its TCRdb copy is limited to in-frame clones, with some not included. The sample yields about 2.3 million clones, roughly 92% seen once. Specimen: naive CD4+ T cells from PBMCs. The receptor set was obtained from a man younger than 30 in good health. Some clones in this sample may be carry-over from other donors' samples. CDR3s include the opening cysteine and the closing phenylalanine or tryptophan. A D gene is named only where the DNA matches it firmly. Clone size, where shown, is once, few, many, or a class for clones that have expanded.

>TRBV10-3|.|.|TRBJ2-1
TGTGCCATCAGTGAGTGGCGTGAGCAGTTCTTC
CAISEWREQFF
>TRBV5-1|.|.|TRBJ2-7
TGCGCCAGCAGCGTGGCCGACAGAGCCTTCTCCTACGAGCAGTACTTC
CASSVADRAFSYEQYF
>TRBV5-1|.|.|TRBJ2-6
TGCGCCAGCCGGGATGAGCTCGGTGGGGCCAACGTCCTGACTTTC
CASRDELGGANVLTF
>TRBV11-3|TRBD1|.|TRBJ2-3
TGTGCCAGCAGCTTTTCAGGGGGCATAGATACGCAGTATTTT
CASSFSGGIDTQYF
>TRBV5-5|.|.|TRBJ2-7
TGTGCCAGCAGCTTGGAATCTTACGGGGCCGAGCAGTACTTC
CASSLESYGAEQYF
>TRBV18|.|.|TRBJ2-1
TGTGCCAGCTCACCCAATTGGGGGGCCTCCTACAATGAGCAGTTCTTC
CASSPNWGASYNEQFF
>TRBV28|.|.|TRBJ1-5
TGTGCCAGCAGTTCCCAGACGAAACTTAGCAATCAGCCCCAGCATTTT
CASSSQTKLSNQPQHF
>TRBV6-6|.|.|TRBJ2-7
TGTGCCAGCAGTTCAGAAAAGACAGCTCAGCAGTACTTC
CASSSEKTAQQYF
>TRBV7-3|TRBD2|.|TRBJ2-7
TGTGCCAGCAGCCCAGGGACTAGCGGGATTTACGAGCAGTACTTC
CASSPGTSGIYEQYF
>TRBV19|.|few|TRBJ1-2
TGTGCCAGTAGAGTCGACAATAGCTACACCTTC
CASRVDNSYTF
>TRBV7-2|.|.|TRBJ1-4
TGTGCCAGCAGCGTCCGGGGCGGTAATGAAAAACTGTTTTTT
CASSVRGGNEKLFF
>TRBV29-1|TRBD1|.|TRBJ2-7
TGCAGCGTTGTCGGATCGCAGGGACAGCTATACGAGCAGTACTTC
CSVVGSQGQLYEQYF
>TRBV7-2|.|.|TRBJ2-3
TGTGCCAGCAGCTTACCGGGGTTTACGCAGTATTTT
CASSLPGFTQYF
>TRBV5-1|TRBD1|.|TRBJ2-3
TGCGCCAGCAGCTTGGGGCAGGGGGCGCCTAATACGCAGTATTTT
CASSLGQGAPNTQYF
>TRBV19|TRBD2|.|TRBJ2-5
TGTGCCAGTAGTAGCGGAGGACTAGCGGGAGACCGCGAAGGGGAGACCCAGTACTTC
CASSSGGLAGDREGETQYF
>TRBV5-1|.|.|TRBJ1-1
TGCGCCAGCAGCTTGGTGGTCGGGGGGCCCACCCGCCTCCCTGAAGCTTTCTTT
CASSLVVGGPTRLPEAFF
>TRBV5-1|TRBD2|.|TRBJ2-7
TGCGCCAGCAGCCCTTCGGGACTAGCGGGAGGGTACGAGCAGTACTTC
CASSPSGLAGGYEQYF
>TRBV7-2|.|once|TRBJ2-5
TGTGCCGCCTTGGCGATCCAAGAGACCCAGTACTTC
CAALAIQETQYF
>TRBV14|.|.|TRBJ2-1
TGTGCCAGCAGCCAAGATCTCCGCCGGCATGAGCAGTTCTTC
CASSQDLRRHEQFF
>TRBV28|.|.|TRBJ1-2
TGTGCCAGCAGTTTACGGCAGCCTAACTATGGCTACACCTTC
CASSLRQPNYGYTF
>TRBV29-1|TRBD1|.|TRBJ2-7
TGCAGCGTCGCGGGACAGGGCAGCTACGAGCAGTACTTC
CSVAGQGSYEQYF
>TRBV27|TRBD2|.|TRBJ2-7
TGTGCCAGCAGTCGACGACTAGCGGGAGGCCCTTACACCTACGAGCAGTACTTC
CASSRRLAGGPYTYEQYF
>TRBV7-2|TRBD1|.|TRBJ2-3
TGTGCCAGCAGCCCCCGGGACAGGGGTCAAGGTGCAGATACGCAGTATTTT
CASSPRDRGQGADTQYF
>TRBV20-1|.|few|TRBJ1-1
TGCAGTGCTAGGGGGCACACTGAAGCTTTCTTT
CSARGHTEAFF
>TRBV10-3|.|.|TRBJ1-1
TGTGCCATCAGTGAATCCAGAGACACTGAAGCTTTCTTT
CAISESRDTEAFF
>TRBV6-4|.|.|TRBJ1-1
TGTGCCAGCAGCGCGACCTGGAACACTGAAGCTTTCTTT
CASSATWNTEAFF
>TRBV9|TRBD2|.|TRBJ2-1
TGTGCCAGCAGCGTAGGCGGGAGACAATCCTACAATGAGCAGTTCTTC
CASSVGGRQSYNEQFF
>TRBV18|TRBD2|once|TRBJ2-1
TGTGCCAGCTCACCAAAGGTAGCGGGAGGCAATGAGCAGTTCTTC
CASSPKVAGGNEQFF
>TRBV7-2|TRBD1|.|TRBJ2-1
TGTGCCAGCAGCTTAAGACAGGGGGCCCTAACGGGGAAGTTCTTC
CASSLRQGALTGKFF
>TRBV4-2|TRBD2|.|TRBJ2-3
TGTGCCAGCAGCCATTCCGGGACTAGCGGGGGCACAGATACGCAGTATTTT
CASSHSGTSGGTDTQYF
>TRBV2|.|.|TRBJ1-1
TGTGCCAGCAGTGAAGAAGGTATGGCAGAAGCTTTCTTT
CASSEEGMAEAFF
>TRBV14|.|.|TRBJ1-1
TGTGCCAGCAGCCAGGGCCAGAACACTGAAGCTTTCTTT
CASSQGQNTEAFF
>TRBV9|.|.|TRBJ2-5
TGTGCCAGCAGCCCAGACAGGTCAGAGACCCAGTACTTC
CASSPDRSETQYF
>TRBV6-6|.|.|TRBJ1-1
TGTGCCAGCAGTTACTCGAACGGGGTAGCGAACACTGAAGCTTTCTTT
CASSYSNGVANTEAFF
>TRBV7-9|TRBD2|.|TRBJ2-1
TGTGCCAGCGGAAGAATAGCGGGAGGGGACAATGAGCAGTTCTTC
CASGRIAGGDNEQFF
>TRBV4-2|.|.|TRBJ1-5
TGTGCCAGCAGCGCCGACGGAGCCCTGAATCAGCCCCAGCATTTT
CASSADGALNQPQHF
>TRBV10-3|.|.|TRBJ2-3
TGTGCCATCCGCAACTTCCTAGTGAGCACAGATACGCAGTATTTT
CAIRNFLVSTDTQYF
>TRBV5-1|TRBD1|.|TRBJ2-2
TGCGCCAGCAGCTTCTCCCCCGACAGGGCGAACACCGGGGAGCTGTTTTTT
CASSFSPDRANTGELFF
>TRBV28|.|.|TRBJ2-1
TGTGCCAGCAGTCTGAGGGGGAGGGGTAATGAGCAGTTCTTC
CASSLRGRGNEQFF
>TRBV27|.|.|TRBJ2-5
TGTGCCAGCACCCGTACGGGATTAGGTTACGAGACCCAGTACTTC
CASTRTGLGYETQYF
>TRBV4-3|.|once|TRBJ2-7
TGCGCCAGCAGCTTGCGGGGTGTTCCCAACTTCATCCTAGTCGACGAGCAGTACTTC
CASSLRGVPNFILVDEQYF
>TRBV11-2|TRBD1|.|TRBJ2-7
TGTGCCAGCAGTTTTGTTCCCGGACAGGTCTACGAGCAGTACTTC
CASSFVPGQVYEQYF
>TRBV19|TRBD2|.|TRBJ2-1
TGTGCCAGTAGTACCAGACTAGCGGGAGGGAATGAGCAGTTCTTC
CASSTRLAGGNEQFF
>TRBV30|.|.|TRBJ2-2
TGTGCCTGGAGCGGATTGTTAGACGCCGGGGAGCTGTTTTTT
CAWSGLLDAGELFF
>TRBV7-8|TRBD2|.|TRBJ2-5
TGTGCCAGCAGGAAAGACGGGACTAGCGGGAGGGAAGAGACCCAGTACTTC
CASRKDGTSGREETQYF
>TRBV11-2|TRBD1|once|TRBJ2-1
TGTGCCAGCAGCTTACATAGTTTGGGACAGGGGTTTTGGGAGCAGTTCTTC
CASSLHSLGQGFWEQFF
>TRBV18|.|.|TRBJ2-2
TGTGCCAGCTCACGACAGGAAAACACCGGGGAGCTGTTTTTT
CASSRQENTGELFF
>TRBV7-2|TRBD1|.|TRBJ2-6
TGTGCCAGCAGCTCCAACAGGGGGAAGTGGGCCAACGTCCTGACTTTC
CASSSNRGKWANVLTF
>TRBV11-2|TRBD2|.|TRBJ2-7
TGTGCCAGCAGCTTTGGTCTAGCGGCCTCCTACGAGCAGTACTTC
CASSFGLAASYEQYF